A selection of T cell receptor beta chains follows, all from one sample in a study of blood T cell repertoires in COVID-19. Produced via immunoSEQ multiplex PCR; TCRdb's table is partial and in-frame only. The repertoire holds 130,000 to 150,000 clones, with over 80% as singletons. Sequenced: peripheral blood. The receptors here all came from a man between 50 and 59 years old who had recovered from COVID-19. Each CDR3 is given with its conserved first and last residue. A D gene is named only where the DNA matches it firmly.

TRBJ2-7,TRBV9,TRBD2,CASSPPGRVGEQYF,TGTGCCAGCAGCCCTCCCGGGAGGGTCGGGGAGCAGTACTTC
TRBJ1-2,TRBV12-3/TRBV12-4,.,CASSLSSNYGYTF,TGTGCCAGCAGTTTGAGCTCTAACTATGGCTACACCTTC
TRBJ2-7,TRBV10-3,.,CAISEYSSPAQYF,TGTGCCATCAGTGAGTACAGCTCTCCTGCGCAGTACTTC
TRBJ2-5,TRBV27,.,CASRKWEKETQYF,TGTGCCAGCAGGAAATGGGAGAAAGAGACCCAGTACTTC
TRBJ1-6,TRBV5-1,.,CASSLTVRDSAPLHF,TGCGCCAGCAGCTTGACAGTCAGGGACTCGGCACCCCTCCACTTT
TRBJ1-2,TRBV5-6,TRBD1,CASSRPTGGYGYTF,TGTGCCAGCAGCCGACCGACAGGGGGGTATGGCTACACCTTC
TRBJ2-5,TRBV9,TRBD1,CASSVLGTGRETQYF,TGTGCCAGCAGCGTGTTGGGGACAGGGCGTGAGACCCAGTACTTC
TRBJ1-4,TRBV7-9,.,CASSPREKLFF,TGTGCCAGCAGCCCTAGGGAAAAACTGTTTTTT
TRBJ1-2,TRBV2,.,CASSQNQGVDGYTF,TGTGCCAGCAGTCAAAACCAGGGTGTCGATGGCTACACCTTC
TRBJ2-7,TRBV19,.,CASSIDRGDEQYF,TGTGCCAGTAGTATAGATCGTGGAGACGAGCAGTACTTC
TRBJ1-3,TRBV10-3,.,CAIRDSSSGNTIYF,TGTGCCATCAGGGACAGTAGCTCTGGAAACACCATATATTTT
TRBJ2-7,TRBV5-1,TRBD2,CASSLGTSSYEQYF,TGCGCCAGCAGCTTGGGGACTAGCTCATACGAGCAGTACTTC
TRBJ2-3,TRBV7-2,.,CASRPTRGTDTQYF,TGTGCCAGCAGACCGACTAGGGGCACAGATACGCAGTATTTT
TRBJ2-7,TRBV11-3,.,CASSLPQGDEQYF,TGTGCCAGCAGCTTACCCCAGGGCGACGAGCAGTACTTC
TRBJ1-6,TRBV11-3,.,CATAEDSYNSPLHF,TGTGCCACTGCGGAGGACTCCTATAATTCACCCCTCCACTTT
TRBJ2-2,TRBV7-2,.,CASSLFRQKNTGELFF,TGTGCCAGCAGCTTATTCCGACAGAAGAACACCGGGGAGCTGTTTTTT
TRBJ2-3,TRBV4-1,TRBD1,CASSHSGTGGTDTQYF,TGCGCCAGCAGCCACTCCGGGACAGGGGGCACAGATACGCAGTATTTT
TRBJ2-5,TRBV29-1,TRBD1,CSVKTGAEETQYF,TGCAGCGTCAAGACAGGGGCGGAGGAGACCCAGTACTTC
TRBJ2-3,TRBV4-1,TRBD2,CASSRVASDVSLGGGSTDTQYF,TGCGCCAGCAGCCGGGTGGCGTCGGACGTCTCCCTCGGCGGGGGGAGCACAGATACGCAGTATTTT
TRBJ2-1,TRBV18,.,CASSTGSGENYNEQFF,TGTGCCAGCTCTACCGGGTCGGGGGAAAACTACAATGAGCAGTTCTTC
TRBJ1-2,TRBV4-2,.,CASSQDNVPVYGYTF,TGTGCCAGCAGCCAAGATAATGTGCCGGTTTATGGCTACACCTTC
TRBJ2-7,TRBV5-1,TRBD2,CASSLGLAGGTYEQYF,TGCGCCAGCAGCTTGGGACTAGCGGGGGGTACCTACGAGCAGTACTTC